The next 31 T cell receptor beta chains were all read from a single sample in a study of cytomegalovirus exposure and HLA in healthy donors. The study ran its PCR with 60 Vbeta and 13 Jbeta primers. Clones were sequenced by immunoSEQ multiplex PCR, and TCRdb holds only the in-frame ones, with some missing. The table shows 60,000 to 70,000 clones, with roughly 75% occurring only once. Material for sequencing was PBMCs. All receptors derive from a middle-aged woman in good health and CMV-seropositive.

The rearrangement joins TRBV6-5 to TRBJ2-6; D possibly corresponds to TRBD1 (6 bases). The CDR3 length is 14 residues. V lost 5 bases to trimming and J lost 2 bases, with 7 bases between them. Germline V gene sequence: CDR1 MNHEY, CDR2 SVGAGI. This chain's CDR3 is CASSTGPGANVLTF. As DNA, the CDR3 is TGTGCCAGCAGTACAGGGCCTGGGGCCAACGTCCTGACTTTC.

This CDR3 reads CASSSGLAGADTQYF. CDR3 in DNA: TGTGCCAGCAGCTCCGGACTAGCGGGGGCAGATACGCAGTATTTT. This sequence joins TRBV5-6 and TRBJ2-3; TRBD2 matches at 13 bases. V gave up 3 bases and J gave up 4 bases; unmatched junction bases: 2. The CDR3 spans 15 residues. Germline assignment: CDR1 SGHDT and CDR2 YYEEEE.

The table lists this clone with a count of one. CDR3 in amino acids: CASSRDSYEQYF. The DNA for the CDR3 is TGTGCCAGCAGTCGGGACAGCTACGAGCAGTACTTC. This chain links TRBV6-5 with TRBJ2-7, with 7 bases identical to TRBD1. CDR1 is MNHEY and CDR2 is SVGAGI in the germline V gene. The CDR3 has 12 residues. V lost 5 bases and J lost 3; bases outside the gene matches: 1.

The chain links TRBV9 to TRBJ2-3, with TRBD1 identical over 7 bases. With V trimmed by 3 bases and J by 0 bases, 1 base remained unmatched. CDR1 SGDLS and CDR2 YYNGEE come from the germline V gene. This CDR3 has 14 residues. The CDR3, as DNA: TGTGCCAGCAGCGAGACAGGGAGCACAGATACGCAGTATTTT. This encodes CASSETGSTDTQYF.

The chain couples TRBV10-3 to TRBJ1-3; D perhaps matches TRBD1 (5 bases). Trimming pared 2 bases from V and 4 bases from J, leaving 6 bases between. The CDR3 covers 13 residues. Germline CDR1 ENHRY, CDR2 SYGVKD. Written as DNA, the CDR3 is TGTGCCATCAGTGAGGGGGCAGGAAACACCATATATTTT. It specifies CAISEGAGNTIYF.

This sequence joins TRBV5-4 and TRBJ1-3; 7 nucleotides agree with TRBD1. V gave up 0 bases and J gave up 0 bases; unmatched junction bases: 6. This CDR3 comprises 17 residues. CDR1 is SGHNT, CDR2 YYREEE, per germline (reference sequence). The CDR3: CASSLGQGVRSGNTIYF. In DNA, the CDR3 is TGTGCCAGCAGCTTGGGCCAGGGGGTTCGCTCTGGAAACACCATATATTTT.

This chain connects TRBV6-4 to TRBJ2-7; the D is unclear. V gave up 0 bases and J gave up 7 bases, with 10 bases separating them. CDR3 length equals 13 residues. Germline CDR1 is MRHNA and CDR2 is SNTAGT. The CDR3, as DNA: TGTGCCAGCAGTGACTCTTTAAACGGGGAGCAGTACTTC. This codes for CASSDSLNGEQYF.

The V gene is TRBV18, the J gene TRBJ2-3; 7 nucleotides align to TRBD2. V lost 3 bases to trimming and J lost 4 bases; unmatched junction nucleotides: 4. The CDR3 length is 14 residues. Per germline, CDR1 KGHSH and CDR2 LQKENI. CDR3 coding DNA: TGTGCCAGCTCACCGAGGGAGGGTTCAGATACGCAGTATTTT. This translates into CASSPREGSDTQYF.

The CDR3 DNA reads TGCGCCAGCAGCTTGGGTGGAGGGGACGATCAGCCCCAGCATTTT. The encoded protein is CASSLGGGDDQPQHF. This chain links TRBV5-1 with TRBJ1-5, with D possibly TRBD1 on 5 matching bases. Trimming took off 0 bases at V and 5 bases at J, with 12 bases between the two ends. From germline, CDR1 is SGHRS and CDR2 YFSETQ. The CDR3 extends over 15 amino acids.

In this sample, this clone turned up once. This sequence joins TRBV7-9 and TRBJ1-1; TRBD1 is a possible D gene (6 bases). The V gene lost 0 bases and the J gene lost 5 bases, with 7 bases spanning the gap. CDR1 and CDR2 (germline): SEHNR, FQNEAQ (reference sequence). The CDR3 sequence is 13 residues long. CDR3 bases: TGTGCCAGCAGCTTAGCGCAGGGGACTGAAGCTTTCTTT. It yields the protein CASSLAQGTEAFF.

The table lists this clone with a few counts. The rearrangement links TRBV9 to TRBJ2-1, with a tentative D call TRBD2 (5 bases). With 4 bases removed from V and 9 bases from J, the gap between germline ends came to 20 bases. The germline gives CDR1 SGDLS, CDR2 YYNGEE. The CDR3 is 15 amino acids. CDR3 in DNA: TGTGCCAGCAGCCTACGTTCGGACCGGGGAAGTGAGCAGTTCTTC. As protein: CASSLRSDRGSEQFF. The whole variable domain, filled in from reference TRBV9 and TRBJ2-1, reads DSGVTQTPKHLITATGQRVTLRCSPRSGDLSVYWYQQSLDQGLQFLIQYYNGEERAKGNILERFSAQQFPDLHSELNLSSLELGDSALYFCASSLRSDRGSEQFFGPGTRLTVL.

The chain is built from TRBV7-2 and TRBJ1-1; weak D call: TRBD1 (6 bases). With 3 bases removed from V and 4 bases from J, the gap between germline ends came to 15 bases. The CDR3 extends over 15 amino acids. CDR1 SGHTA and CDR2 FQGNSA come from the germline V gene. The CDR3 bases are TGTGCCAGCAGCTTCAAAATACAGGGTGGCACTGAAGCTTTCTTT. Its translation: CASSFKIQGGTEAFF.

J is TRBJ2-1 and V is TRBV5-1, with D possibly matching TRBD2 (7 bases). Looked up from germline, CDR1 is SGHRS and CDR2 is YFSETQ. Trimming took 1 base from V and 6 from J, leaving 20 bases between them. This CDR3 has 17 amino acids. The CDR3 is CASSLTGTAGESNEQFF. The CDR3 region has the DNA TGCGCCAGCAGCTTGACAGGGACGGCGGGGGAATCCAATGAGCAGTTCTTC.

The table lists this clone with a few counts. The chain links TRBV19 to TRBJ1-5, with TRBD1 matching over 9 bases. Trimming removed 3 bases from V and 6 bases from J; junction bases left unmatched: 6. Germline lookup yields CDR1 LNHDA and CDR2 SQIVND (reference sequence). This CDR3 contains 15 residues. The CDR3 reads CASSITGGATQPQHF. CDR3 DNA sequence: TGTGCCAGTAGTATTACAGGGGGCGCAACTCAGCCCCAGCATTTT.

V usage is TRBV6-1 and J usage is TRBJ1-1; the D is unclear. From germline, CDR1 is MNHNS and CDR2 SASEGT. The CDR3 has 12 amino acids. Trimming left V 3 bases short and J 1 base short, with 3 bases between. Here the CDR3 DNA reads TGTGCCAGCAGTGACTGGAACACTGAAGCTTTCTTT. Translating it yields CASSDWNTEAFF.

V usage is TRBV30 and J usage is TRBJ1-5; D gene ambiguous. The germline V gene encodes CDR1 GTSNPN and CDR2 SVGIG (reference sequence). The CDR3 loop spans 13 amino acids. Trimming removed 5 bases at V and 4 bases at J, with 12 bases between. CDR3 loop: CAWSHGENQPQHF. In DNA form, the CDR3 reads TGTGCCTGGTCACACGGGGAAAATCAGCCCCAGCATTTT.

The chain is built from TRBV15 and TRBJ2-5, with D perhaps matching TRBD2 (5 bases). TRBJ2-7 explains the end of the DNA better; the J call may be wrong. Germline CDR1 is LNHNV and CDR2 is YYDKDF (reference sequence). This CDR3 has 15 residues. CDR3 DNA sequence: TGTGCCACCAGCAGAGAAGGAGTGAGGGCCTACGAGCAGTACTTC. Encoded protein: CATSREGVRAYEQYF.

The chain's CDR3 is CASSEALHGGRGEAFF. CDR3 coding DNA: TGTGCCAGCAGTGAAGCGCTTCATGGGGGGAGAGGTGAAGCTTTCTTT. This rearrangement joins TRBV6-1 to TRBJ1-1, with D possibly matching TRBD1 (5 bases). The CDR3 has 16 amino acids. Per germline, CDR1 MNHNS and CDR2 SASEGT. The V gene lost 0 bases and the J gene lost 7 bases, with 18 bases spanning the gap.

This sequence joins TRBV6-4 and TRBJ2-3; TRBD2 aligns across 8 bases. Per the germline V gene, CDR1 is MRHNA and CDR2 is SNTAGT. The CDR3 has 15 amino acids. The V gene end was trimmed by 3 bases and the J gene end by 6 bases; junction bases not matched to a gene: 8. The CDR3 reads CASSEAGGARDTQYF. The DNA for the CDR3 is TGTGCCAGCAGTGAAGCCGGGGGGGCACGGGATACGCAGTATTTT.

The chain uses TRBV6-1 and TRBJ1-2, with 11 positions matching TRBD1. The germline V gene has CDR1 MNHNS and CDR2 SASEGT. The CDR3 contains 16 residues. V lost 4 bases and J lost 4; bases outside the gene matches: 8. The chain's CDR3 is CASSVGQGAGAYGYTF. DNA for the CDR3: TGTGCCAGCAGTGTCGGACAGGGGGCGGGAGCCTATGGCTACACCTTC.

The chain links TRBV4-1 to TRBJ1-4; TRBD1 aligns across 7 bases. The germline CDR1 and CDR2 sequences are MGHRA and YSYEKL. This CDR3 is built from 14 residues. J was trimmed by 7 bases and V by 5 bases; bases with no gene match: 7. CDR3 protein: CASSLTGDSEKLFF. The CDR3 coding sequence is TGCGCCAGCAGCTTAACAGGGGACAGTGAAAAACTGTTTTTT.

This clone was detected only once. V gene TRBV9 combines with J gene TRBJ2-3, with 8 bases aligning to TRBD1. The CDR3 length is 15 residues. Per germline, CDR1 SGDLS and CDR2 YYNGEE. V gave up 2 bases and J gave up 0 bases; unmatched junction bases: 2. In DNA form, the CDR3 reads TGTGCCAGCAGCGTCCAGGGGGCGAGCACAGATACGCAGTATTTT. It translates to CASSVQGASTDTQYF.

J is TRBJ2-3 and V is TRBV4-2, with 9 positions matching TRBD2. The CDR3 spans 18 residues. Germline loops: CDR1 LGHNA, CDR2 YNFKEQ. V was pared by 0 bases and J by 4 bases, with 11 bases of the junction left unmatched. DNA of the CDR3: TGTGCCAGCAGCCAAGATTGGCGCGGGGGGGCCCTCCCAGATACGCAGTATTTT. This encodes CASSQDWRGGALPDTQYF.

The V and J genes are TRBV11-2 and TRBJ1-2; TRBD1 matches at 7 bases. Germline CDR1 reads SGHAT; CDR2 reads FQNNGV. This CDR3 is 14 amino acids long. V lost 4 bases, J lost 2 bases, and 4 bases stayed unmatched. The CDR3 reads CASSYWDRNYGYTF. CDR3 bases: TGTGCCAGCAGCTATTGGGACAGAAACTATGGCTACACCTTC. The full variable domain, completed using reference TRBV11-2 and TRBJ1-2, is EAGVAQSPRYKIIEKRQSVAFWCNPISGHATLYWYQQILGQGPKLLIQFQNNGVVDDSQLPKDRFSAERLKGVDSTLKIQPAKLEDSAVYLCASSYWDRNYGYTFGSGTRLTVV.

This clone was detected only once. This CDR3 reads CASRRTGGSQNTQYF. In nucleotides, the CDR3 is TGTGCCAGCAGAAGGACAGGGGGGTCACAGAATACGCAGTATTTT. The V call is TRBV6-1, the J call TRBJ2-3, with 10 nucleotides matching TRBD1. The CDR3 has 15 amino acids. V dropped 6 bases and J dropped 7; count of bases not matched to a gene: 10. In germline, CDR1 is MNHNS, CDR2 SASEGT.

This chain connects TRBV6-1 to TRBJ1-5; D gene ambiguous. V was pared by 8 bases and J by 4 bases, with 18 bases between. This CDR3 is 15 amino acids long. Per germline, CDR1 MNHNS and CDR2 SASEGT. CDR3 loop: CASGFEEGGNQPQHF. The CDR3 coding sequence is TGTGCCAGCGGGTTTGAGGAGGGAGGAAATCAGCCCCAGCATTTT.

This chain uses TRBV10-3 with TRBJ1-3; 7 bases are a match to TRBD1. V dropped 4 bases and J dropped 13; count of bases not matched to a gene: 13. Germline CDR1 reads ENHRY; CDR2 reads SYGVKD. The CDR3 runs to 14 residues. The DNA for the CDR3 is TGTGCCATCAGTGCCCAACAGGGGATGGAGGGGATATATTTT. It codes for CAISAQQGMEGIYF.

About this clone itself: Within the sample, other DNA sequences also encode this same CDR3. The chain is built from TRBV5-1 and TRBJ2-3; no clear D gene. With 0 bases removed from V and 2 bases from J, the gap between germline ends came to 7 bases. Germline CDR1 is SGHRS and CDR2 is YFSETQ. This CDR3 spans 14 amino acids. The DNA for the CDR3 is TGCGCCAGCAGCTTGGCGGGTTCCACAGATACGCAGTATTTT. Translated, it gives CASSLAGSTDTQYF.

The chain is built from TRBV9 and TRBJ2-1, with 15 bases aligning to TRBD2. This CDR3 is 17 amino acids long. The V segment lost 3 bases and the J segment 5 bases; nucleotides outside the gene matches: 6. Germline-derived CDR1 and CDR2 are SGDLS and YYNGEE. CDR3 bases: TGTGCCAGCAGCGGAGGACTAGCGGGGGGGCTACACAATGAGCAGTTCTTC. Encoded protein: CASSGGLAGGLHNEQFF.

The rearrangement uses TRBV6-1 and TRBJ1-2, with TRBD1 as a possible D gene (5 bases). Trimming pared 2 bases from V and 6 bases from J, leaving 19 bases between. The CDR3 has 16 amino acids. Per germline, CDR1 MNHNS and CDR2 SASEGT. The CDR3 DNA reads TGTGCCAGCAGTGAATGGGGTGGGCAGGGAACTGATGGCTACACCTTC. Translated: CASSEWGGQGTDGYTF.

The rearrangement uses TRBV10-3 and TRBJ2-1, with 15 bases aligning to TRBD2. CDR1 ENHRY and CDR2 SYGVKD come from the germline V gene. The CDR3 totals 16 residues. J gave up 5 bases and V 8 bases, and 7 bases lay outside the gene matches. CDR3 in DNA: TGTGCCATCCGACCGGGACTAGCGGGGGGAAACAATGAGCAGTTCTTC. Protein: CAIRPGLAGGNNEQFF.